The clone carrying this T cell receptor (beta chain) has a handful of counts. Antigen specificity is unknown. Both 60 Vbeta primers and 13 Jbeta primers went into the PCR. Using immunoSEQ multiplex PCR, the repertoire was profiled, and TCRdb retains in-frame clones only, with some absent. The table lists under 150,000 clones, approximately 85% of them singletons. The germline V and J ends were trimmed by 8 bases and 0 bases, with 8 bases remaining between them. Germline CDR1 and CDR2: SNHLY and FYNNEI. This CDR3 contains 13 residues. This record comes from a study of cytomegalovirus exposure and HLA in healthy donors. Study observations and caveats: A previous analysis found most TCR beta V segments productive roughly 87% or roughly 30% of the time. For most TCR sequences rarity was the rule, although some public TCRs occurred in many donors. In a later analysis, CMV-associated beta chains were mostly HLA-associated, it appeared.

The TCR comes from a woman aged 50 to 60 in good health and CMV-seropositive. The chain links TRBV2 to TRBJ2-1; D gene ambiguous. Specimen: PBMCs. CDR3 in DNA: TGTGCCAGCGACTTCAGCTCCTACAATGAGCAGTTCTTC. It codes for CASDFSSYNEQFF.